The TCR beta chain described here comes from a study of T-cell memory formation after mild COVID-19. TCRdb itself ran the 5' RACE reads through MiXCR, one entry per CDR3 protein. There are a few hundred thousand distinct CDR3 sequences in the sample; under 25% occur only once, and 9.5% to 15% lies in the top ten. Per germline, CDR1 LGHNA and CDR2 YNFKEQ. V lost 0 bases, J lost 0 bases, and 14 bases lay in between. The CDR3 sequence is 18 residues long. The chain couples TRBV4-2 to TRBJ2-2; D is uncertain. The clonotype was recovered from an adult woman who had mild COVID-19 (a few samples of this study predate the infection). Cell type and time point are not known. What was sequenced was PBMCs or a T cell subset sorted from them (not recorded which). CDR3 protein: CASSQDGLGYANTGELFF. The CDR3, as DNA: TGTGCCAGCAGCCAAGATGGTCTGGGTTACGCGAACACCGGGGAGCTGTTTTTT.